The entry that follows covers one TCR beta chain sequence. V lost 2 bases and J lost 0; bases outside the gene matches: 9. The V gene's germline CDR1 is SGHTA and CDR2 FQGTGA. The CDR3 consists of 18 residues. The method was immunoSEQ multiplex PCR; TCRdb's version includes in-frame clones alone and lacks a portion of them. The data contain 70,000 or so clones, 71% of them singletons. The data were obtained in a study of PD-1 blockade in classical Hodgkin lymphoma. Each patient relapsed following autologous stem cell transplantation, and prior brentuximab vedotin exposure differed. The sample consisted of peripheral blood mononuclear cells (PBMCs), taken before the second cycle of nivolumab. The chain recombines TRBV7-3 with TRBJ2-7; 11 bases fit TRBD1. The TCR comes from a human donor with classical Hodgkin lymphoma. The CDR3 nucleotides read TGTGCCAGCAGCTTAGCGGCTCCGGGACAGGGGGTCTCCTACGAGCAGTACTTC. Translated: CASSLAAPGQGVSYEQYF.